These 17 T cell receptor beta chains came from one sample sequenced in a study of T cell repertoires in cytomegalovirus infection (dated 2019 in TCRdb). The sequencer listed for this sample is Illumina HiSeq 1500. TCRdb reprocessing: public reads trimmed at Q25 with fastp, clones called with MiXCR, in-frame beta chains kept. Records with the same CDR3 protein are collapsed into one entry carrying the most frequent genes and DNA. The sample profile shows about 310,000 distinct CDR3 sequences; roughly 17% of them were found once. The top ten constitute around 12% of the sample. Specimen: PBMCs. The source is a human donor in good health (CMV status not recorded). Some clones in this sample may be carry-over from other donors' samples.

This chain connects TRBV6-8 to TRBJ2-1; no reliable D call. This CDR3 has 14 residues. V lost 8 bases to trimming and J lost 6 bases, with 17 bases between them. The germline CDR1 and CDR2 sequences are MNHGY and SAAAGT. The chain's CDR3 is CASSLTFTRNEQFF. DNA for the CDR3: TGTGCCAGCTCTCTGACATTCACGCGCAATGAGCAGTTCTTC.

This clonotype was recorded at least ten times. The rearrangement uses TRBV12-3 or TRBV12-4 and TRBJ1-1, with D maybe TRBD1 (5 bases). V lost 2 bases and J 1 base, leaving 8 bases between the germline ends. This CDR3 has 14 residues. DNA of the CDR3: TGTGCCAGCAGTTTATGGGGGGGGAACACTGAAGCTTTCTTT. Its translation: CASSLWGGNTEAFF.

This clonotype showed up many times. V and J are TRBV7-9 and TRBJ1-1; 7 bases map to TRBD1. V dropped 5 bases and J dropped 1; count of bases not matched to a gene: 4. Germline loops: CDR1 SEHNR, CDR2 FQNEAQ (reference sequence). The CDR3 consists of 14 residues. CDR3 in DNA: TGTGCCAGCAGCCAAAGACAGGGGAACACTGAAGCTTTCTTT. Translation gives CASSQRQGNTEAFF.

This clonotype appeared a few times. The rearrangement uses TRBV27 and TRBJ2-3; 7 nucleotides agree with TRBD1. The CDR3 spans 13 residues. In germline, CDR1 is MNHEY, CDR2 SMNVEV (reference sequence). V was clipped by 10 bases and J by 1 base; unmatched bases: 5. The CDR3 here is CATKGTGTDTQYF. CDR3 DNA sequence: TGTGCCACCAAGGGGACAGGCACAGATACGCAGTATTTT.

This clonotype was seen repeatedly, ten times or more. This rearrangement joins TRBV27 to TRBJ2-5, with D unresolved. Trimming shortened V by 2 bases and J by 0 bases, and 7 bases separated the two germline ends. Per germline, CDR1 MNHEY and CDR2 SMNVEV (reference sequence). CDR3 length: 14 residues. In DNA form, the CDR3 reads TGTGCCAGCAGTTTAGTACGGGACCAAGAGACCCAGTACTTC. Translation: CASSLVRDQETQYF.

A few counts support this clonotype. The rearrangement links TRBV27 to TRBJ1-2; perhaps TRBD1 as D (5 bases). The V end lost 3 bases, the J end lost 6 bases, and 14 bases lay between the germline ends. Per the germline V gene, CDR1 is MNHEY and CDR2 is SMNVEV (reference sequence). This CDR3 spans 14 amino acids. Here the CDR3 reads CASSFHIQGNGYTF. The CDR3 DNA follows: TGTGCCAGCAGTTTCCATATTCAGGGAAATGGCTACACCTTC.

This clonotype came up many times. The rearrangement uses TRBV7-9 and TRBJ2-1, with TRBD1 identical over 8 bases. V was clipped by 5 bases and J by 1 base; unmatched bases: 7. The CDR3 covers 16 residues. Germline-derived CDR1 and CDR2 are SEHNR and FQNEAQ (reference sequence). CDR3: CASSTARGQSYNEQFF. Written as DNA, the CDR3 is TGTGCCAGCAGCACTGCCAGGGGGCAATCCTACAATGAGCAGTTCTTC.

The CDR3, as DNA: TGTGCCAGCAGCCAAGAGTGGTGGGGGGTGTACTTC. This codes for CASSQEWWGVYF. The rearrangement links TRBV14 to TRBJ2-7; D is perhaps TRBD2 (6 bases). Trimming removed 0 bases at V and 12 bases at J, with 12 bases between. CDR3 size: 12 residues. Per germline, CDR1 SGHDN and CDR2 FVKESK. Supplemented by reference TRBV14 and TRBJ2-7, the full variable domain reads EAGVTQFPSHSVIEKGQTVTLRCDPISGHDNLYWYRRVMGKEIKFLLHFVKESKQDESGMPNNRFLAERTGGTYSTLKVQPAELEDSGVYFCASSQEWWGVYFGPGTRLTVT.

This clonotype showed up many times. CDR3 region: CASSRPGGQPQHF. Written as DNA, the CDR3 is TGTGCCAGCAGCCGTCCAGGGGGACAGCCCCAGCATTTT. The chain joins TRBV12-3 or TRBV12-4 to TRBJ1-5; 7 bases fit TRBD1. CDR3 length equals 13 residues. Trimming cost V 6 bases and J 7 bases; bases outside gene matches: 6.

CDR3 sequence (DNA): TGTGCCAGCAGCTTAGGGGACGGATTCCAAGAGACCCAGTACTTC. Translation gives CASSLGDGFQETQYF. The chain employs TRBV7-2 and TRBJ2-5; D may correspond to TRBD1 or TRBD2 (5 bases each). Trimming took 1 base from V and 1 from J, leaving 10 bases between them. Per the germline V gene, CDR1 is SGHTA and CDR2 is FQGNSA. This CDR3 spans 15 amino acids.

This clonotype was counted a few times. The V and J genes are TRBV5-1 and TRBJ1-1; a possible D gene is TRBD1 (6 bases). V lost 0 bases and J 2 bases, leaving 14 bases between the germline ends. This CDR3 is built from 16 residues. CDR1 SGHRS and CDR2 YFSETQ come from the germline V gene. CDR3: CASSLGYGRGNTEAFF. The CDR3 coding sequence is TGCGCCAGCAGCTTGGGGTACGGCAGGGGTAACACTGAAGCTTTCTTT.

This clonotype came up a few times. J is TRBJ2-5 and V is TRBV7-2; no reliable D call. CDR3 size: 12 residues. The ends were cut back, 5 bases at V and 2 bases at J, with 6 bases in the middle. Germline V lookup: CDR1 SGHTA, CDR2 FQGNSA. CDR3 nucleotide sequence: TGTGCCAGCAGCAACTATCAAGAGACCCAGTACTTC. This translates into CASSNYQETQYF.

On this clonotype itself: As the CDR3 is not closed by the conserved phenylalanine or tryptophan, this likely results from a read error. The chain recombines TRBV25-1 with TRBJ1-2; possible D gene TRBD1, 5 bases. Germline values: CDR1 MGHDK, CDR2 SYGVNS. Trimming stripped 3 bases from V and 5 bases from J, with 16 bases between. This CDR3 is built from 15 residues. In DNA form, the CDR3 reads TGTGCCAGCAGTGACCCTTCTGGAGGGGCGTATGGCTACACCCTC. Amino acids: CASSDPSGGAYGYTL.

This clonotype has a count of ten or more. This chain joins TRBV7-2 and TRBJ2-7; 7 positions agree with TRBD2. Trimming took 4 bases from V and 6 from J; bases not matched to a gene: 6. From germline, CDR1 is SGHTA and CDR2 FQGNSA. The CDR3 loop spans 13 amino acids. CDR3 region: CASSSQVAGEQYF. DNA of the CDR3: TGTGCCAGCAGCTCCCAAGTAGCGGGCGAGCAGTACTTC.

At least ten counts were recorded for this clonotype. V is TRBV12-3 or TRBV12-4 and J is TRBJ1-6; D might be TRBD1 (5 bases). This CDR3 has 14 residues. Between the trimmed V and J ends, which lost 2 bases and 6 bases, there was a span of 8 bases. The CDR3: CASSLRDGNSPLHF. CDR3 in DNA: TGTGCCAGCAGTTTAAGGGACGGTAATTCACCCCTCCACTTT.

This chain joins TRBV12-3 or TRBV12-4 and TRBJ2-2; 7 nucleotides agree with TRBD1. J lost 2 bases, V lost 6 bases, and 3 bases had no gene match. This CDR3 is 14 amino acids long. CDR3 amino acids: CASSGTDNTGELFF. The DNA of the CDR3 is TGTGCCAGCAGCGGGACAGATAACACCGGGGAGCTGTTTTTT.

This clonotype came up a few times. V and J are TRBV9 and TRBJ1-5; 7 nucleotides match TRBD1. Germline V gene sequence: CDR1 SGDLS, CDR2 YYNGEE. The CDR3 contains 14 residues. V trimming: 3 bases; J trimming: 3 bases; junction bases outside the gene matches: 3. The CDR3 loop reads CASSGQGPNQPQHF. CDR3 bases: TGTGCCAGCAGCGGACAGGGACCCAATCAGCCCCAGCATTTT.